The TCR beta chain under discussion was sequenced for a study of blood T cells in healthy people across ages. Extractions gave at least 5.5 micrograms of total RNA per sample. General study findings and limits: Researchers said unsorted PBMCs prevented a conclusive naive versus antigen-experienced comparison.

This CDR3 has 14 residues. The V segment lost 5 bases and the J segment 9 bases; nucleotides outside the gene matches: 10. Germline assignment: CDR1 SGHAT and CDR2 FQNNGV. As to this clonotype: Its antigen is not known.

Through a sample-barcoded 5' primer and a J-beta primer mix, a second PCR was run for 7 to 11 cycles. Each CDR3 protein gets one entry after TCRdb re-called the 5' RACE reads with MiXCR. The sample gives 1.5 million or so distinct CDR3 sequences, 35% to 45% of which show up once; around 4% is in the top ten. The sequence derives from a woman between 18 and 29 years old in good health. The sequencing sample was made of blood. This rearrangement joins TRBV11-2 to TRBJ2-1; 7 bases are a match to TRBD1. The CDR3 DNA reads TGTGCCAGCAGCGACATCTTAGGGGGCGGTGAGCAGTTCTTC. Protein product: CASSDILGGGEQFF.